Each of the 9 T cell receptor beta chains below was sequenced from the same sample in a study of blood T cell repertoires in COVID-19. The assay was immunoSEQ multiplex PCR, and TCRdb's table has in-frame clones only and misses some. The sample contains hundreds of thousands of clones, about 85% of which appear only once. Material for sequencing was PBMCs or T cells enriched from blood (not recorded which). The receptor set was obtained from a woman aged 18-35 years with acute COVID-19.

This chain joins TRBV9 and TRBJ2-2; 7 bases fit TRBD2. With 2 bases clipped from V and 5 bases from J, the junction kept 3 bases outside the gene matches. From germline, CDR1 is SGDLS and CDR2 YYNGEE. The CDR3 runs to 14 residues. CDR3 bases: TGTGCCAGCAGCGTGGTAGCGGGTACCGGGGAGCTGTTTTTT. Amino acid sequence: CASSVVAGTGELFF.

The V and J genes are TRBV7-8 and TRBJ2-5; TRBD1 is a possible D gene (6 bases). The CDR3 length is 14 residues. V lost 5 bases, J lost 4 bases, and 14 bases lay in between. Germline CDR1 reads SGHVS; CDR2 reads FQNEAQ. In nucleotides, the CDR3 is TGTGCCAGCAGCGCGGGTCTAGGGGGAGAGACCCAGTACTTC. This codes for CASSAGLGGETQYF.

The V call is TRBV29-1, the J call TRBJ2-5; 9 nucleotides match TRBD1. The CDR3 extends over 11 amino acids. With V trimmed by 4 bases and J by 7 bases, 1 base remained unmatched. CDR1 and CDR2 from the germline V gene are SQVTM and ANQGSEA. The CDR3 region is CSVVTGGTQYF. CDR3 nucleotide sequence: TGCAGCGTTGTGACAGGGGGGACCCAGTACTTC.

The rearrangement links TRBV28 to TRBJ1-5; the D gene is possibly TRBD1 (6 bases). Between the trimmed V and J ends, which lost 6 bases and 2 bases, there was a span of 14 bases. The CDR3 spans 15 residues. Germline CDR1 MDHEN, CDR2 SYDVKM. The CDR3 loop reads CASRFLQGGNQPQHF. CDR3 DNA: TGTGCCAGCAGGTTTCTACAGGGTGGCAATCAGCCCCAGCATTTT.

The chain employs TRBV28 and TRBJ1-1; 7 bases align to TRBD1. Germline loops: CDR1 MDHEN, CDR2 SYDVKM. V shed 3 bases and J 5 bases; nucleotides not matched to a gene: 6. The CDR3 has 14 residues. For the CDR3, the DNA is TGTGCCAGCAGTTTCACAGGGGATGGGACTGAAGCTTTCTTT. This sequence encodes CASSFTGDGTEAFF.

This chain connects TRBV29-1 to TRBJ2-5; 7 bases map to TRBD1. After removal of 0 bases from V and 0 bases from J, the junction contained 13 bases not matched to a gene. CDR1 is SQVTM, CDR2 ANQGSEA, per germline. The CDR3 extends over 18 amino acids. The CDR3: CSVEDWDRNRWYQETQYF. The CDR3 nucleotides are TGCAGCGTTGAAGATTGGGACAGAAATCGATGGTACCAAGAGACCCAGTACTTC.

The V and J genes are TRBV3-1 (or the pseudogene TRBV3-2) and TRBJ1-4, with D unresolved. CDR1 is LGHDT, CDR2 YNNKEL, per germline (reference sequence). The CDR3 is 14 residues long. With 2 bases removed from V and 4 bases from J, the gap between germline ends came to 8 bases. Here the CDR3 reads CASSQYSNNEKLFF. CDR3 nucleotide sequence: TGTGCCAGCAGCCAATACAGCAATAATGAAAAACTGTTTTTT.

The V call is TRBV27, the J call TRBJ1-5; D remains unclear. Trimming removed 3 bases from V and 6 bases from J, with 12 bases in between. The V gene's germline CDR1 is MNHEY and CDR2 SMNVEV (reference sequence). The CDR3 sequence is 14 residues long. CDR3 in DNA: TGTGCCAGCAGTTTGGGCGGGTACGGTCAGCCCCAGCATTTT. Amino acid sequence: CASSLGGYGQPQHF.

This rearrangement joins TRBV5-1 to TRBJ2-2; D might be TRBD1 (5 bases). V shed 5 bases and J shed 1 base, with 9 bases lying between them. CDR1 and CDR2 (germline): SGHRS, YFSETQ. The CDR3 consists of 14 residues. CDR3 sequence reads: CASRVQENTGELFF. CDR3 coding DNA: TGCGCCAGCAGAGTACAGGAGAACACCGGGGAGCTGTTTTTT.